This TCR beta chain was identified in a study of CD8+ T cells in alopecia areata. Following extraction, RNA underwent reverse transcription to cDNA, which served as the sequencing template. The assay was immunoSEQ multiplex PCR, and TCRdb's table has in-frame clones only and misses some. The sample has over 100,000 clones, around 49% seen once; the top ten hold 18%. Lesional scalp punch biopsies and peripheral blood were collected from alopecia areata patients. This CDR3 has 15 amino acids. In germline, CDR1 is MNHEY, CDR2 SMNVEV (reference sequence). Trimming pared 1 base from V and 0 bases from J, leaving 9 bases between.

The specimen was CD8+ T cells sorted from blood, collected at week 0. The source is a human donor with alopecia areata. The chain is built from TRBV27 and TRBJ1-2, with D unresolved. The CDR3 is CASSLYPASNYGYTF. As DNA, the CDR3 is TGTGCCAGCAGTTTATATCCGGCCTCTAACTATGGCTACACCTTC.